Below are 24 T cell receptor beta chains sequenced from a single sample in a study of T cells in Graves' hyperthyroidism and ophthalmopathy. What was amplified from RNA transcripts were TCR beta CDR3 regions. HTBI primers were employed in a first-round RT-PCR of the TCR CDR3. TCRdb re-derived calls from the multiplex PCR reads in MiXCR, one entry per CDR3 protein. The table records some 570,000 distinct CDR3 sequences, 13% to 15% of them present only once. Sequencing was performed on blood. These receptor sequences come from a woman aged 18-30 years with Graves' ophthalmopathy.

This clonotype was found many times. This chain joins TRBV19 and TRBJ2-7; perhaps D is TRBD1 or TRBD2 (5 bases each). The CDR3 spans 14 residues. The ends were cut back, 3 bases at V and 4 bases at J, with 13 bases in the middle. From germline, CDR1 is LNHDA and CDR2 SQIVND (reference sequence). The CDR3 nucleotides are TGTGCCAGTAGTATCGGGACGCCTAGGTACGAGCAGTACTTC. It encodes CASSIGTPRYEQYF.

The chain uses TRBV4-2 and TRBJ2-7; D possibly corresponds to TRBD1 (6 bases). Trimming stripped 4 bases from V and 6 bases from J, with 25 bases between. CDR1 LGHNA and CDR2 YNFKEQ come from the germline V gene. The CDR3 is 17 amino acids. The CDR3 reads CASSPSSGAPPDGEQYF. The CDR3 region has the DNA TGTGCCAGCAGCCCATCATCAGGGGCCCCCCCAGATGGCGAGCAGTACTTC.

This clonotype was recorded at least ten times. The chain joins TRBV20-1 to TRBJ2-7, with 7 bases aligning to TRBD1. CDR1 is DFQATT, CDR2 SNEGSKA, per germline (reference sequence). After removal of 6 bases from V and 0 bases from J, the junction contained 5 bases not matched to a gene. This CDR3 is 13 amino acids long. The CDR3 region has the DNA TGCAGTGCGACGGACAGGAGCTCCTACGAGCAGTACTTC. This sequence encodes CSATDRSSYEQYF.

The chain joins TRBV3-1 to TRBJ1-2, with D unresolved. Germline CDR1 and CDR2: LGHDT and YNNKEL (reference sequence). This CDR3 region has 19 residues. V was shortened by 4 bases and J by 4 bases, with 28 bases between the two germline ends. The CDR3 DNA reads TGTGCCAGCAGCCGCGACGGTGCCCACCGTAGGGTCGGACTCTATGGCTACACCTTC. Translating it yields CASSRDGAHRRVGLYGYTF.

A note on this clonotype: Given a much more abundant clone one base away, this may be a read error. The chain's CDR3 is CSADGRETQYF. The CDR3 region has the DNA TGCAGTGCTGACGGGCGAGAGACCCAGTACTTC. The chain joins TRBV20-1 to TRBJ2-5; no clear D. Germline V lookup: CDR1 DFQATT, CDR2 SNEGSKA (reference sequence). V was shortened by 5 bases and J by 4 bases, with 8 bases between the two germline ends. The CDR3 covers 11 residues.

V and J are TRBV2 and TRBJ2-7; D might be TRBD2 (7 bases). The CDR3 covers 14 residues. The V end was cut by 6 bases, the J end by 3 bases, with 15 bases between. The germline CDR1 and CDR2 sequences are SNHLY and FYNNEI. CDR3 amino acids: CASRGLGGHYEQYF. DNA of the CDR3: TGTGCCAGCAGAGGACTAGGGGGGCACTACGAGCAGTACTTC.

As for this clonotype: This clone may be a read error of a much larger clone one base away. The CDR3 DNA follows: TGTGCCAGCAGTTTCGGGACAATCCCTAACTATGGCTACATCTTC. Its protein product is CASSFGTIPNYGYIF. The rearrangement links TRBV6-9 to TRBJ1-2; perhaps TRBD1 as D (6 bases). The length of the CDR3 is 15 residues. The germline V gene encodes CDR1 MNHGY and CDR2 SVAAGI.

On this clonotype itself: Since a much larger clone is just one base distant, this may be a read error. The chain recombines TRBV2 with TRBJ2-3; 8 bases agree with TRBD1. The CDR3 has 15 residues. Germline CDR1 is SNHLY and CDR2 is FYNNEI. The DNA for the CDR3 is TGTGCCTGCAGTCGGGCAGGGGGCGAATTGGATACGCAGTATTTT. Its protein product is CACSRAGGELDTQYF.

As to this clonotype: A much bigger clone sits one base away, suggesting this may be a read error. The V call is TRBV6-2 or TRBV6-3, the J call TRBJ2-7; 8 bases line up with TRBD1. Germline lookup yields CDR1 MNHEY and CDR2 SVGEGT. The CDR3 sequence is 15 residues long. The ends lost 2 bases at V and 5 bases at J; junction bases unmatched: 8. CDR3 coding DNA: TGTGCCAGCAGTTACGCCGGGGACAGGCCCCACGAGCAGTACTTC. Amino acids: CASSYAGDRPHEQYF.

Ten or more counts support this clonotype. This chain joins TRBV12-3 or TRBV12-4 and TRBJ1-1; possible D gene TRBD1, 5 bases. Trimming cost V 10 bases and J 4 bases, with 13 bases left between them. This CDR3 contains 12 residues. For the CDR3, the DNA is TGTGCCAATTGGGGGGGAGGCACTGAAGCTTTCTTT. Its translation: CANWGGGTEAFF.

The gene calls are TRBV27 and TRBJ1-2, with 8 nucleotides matching TRBD1. This CDR3 region has 16 residues. V shed 6 bases and J 7 bases; nucleotides not matched to a gene: 16. CDR1 and CDR2 (germline): MNHEY, SMNVEV (reference sequence). In nucleotides, the CDR3 is TGTGCCAGCAGCTCCCGGCCGGGTCAGGGGGCTGGTGGCTACACCTTC. Translating gives CASSSRPGQGAGGYTF.

The chain has TRBV12-3 or TRBV12-4 and TRBJ2-3, with a possible D match to TRBD1 (6 bases). This CDR3 spans 17 amino acids. The V end was cut by 2 bases, the J end by 0 bases, with 15 bases between. The CDR3 spells CASSLIRDTTSTDTQYF. In nucleotides, the CDR3 is TGTGCCAGCAGTTTAATCCGGGACACCACTAGCACAGATACGCAGTATTTT.

This clonotype was detected only a few times. The chain joins TRBV19 to TRBJ1-5; 9 nucleotides line up with TRBD1. Losses at the gene ends were 2 bases for V and 9 bases for J; bases not matched to a gene: 11. CDR3 length: 16 amino acids. The V gene's germline CDR1 is LNHDA and CDR2 SQIVND (reference sequence). The DNA for the CDR3 is TGTGCCAGTAGTATATTTCGGGACAGGGTTTCACTGCCCCAGCATTTT. It codes for CASSIFRDRVSLPQHF.

V gene TRBV7-9 combines with J gene TRBJ1-3; D not resolved. Trimming removed 1 base at V and 8 bases at J, with 15 bases between. Germline assignment: CDR1 SEHNR and CDR2 FQNEAQ (reference sequence). CDR3 length: 15 amino acids. The CDR3 protein is CASSLGSLSGDTIYF. The CDR3 DNA reads as TGTGCCAGCAGCTTAGGTTCCCTGTCTGGGGACACCATATATTTT.

The genes are TRBV10-3 and TRBJ2-5; D call uncertain. The ends were cut back, 5 bases at V and 5 bases at J, with 3 bases in the middle. This CDR3 spans 10 amino acids. Germline CDR1 ENHRY, CDR2 SYGVKD. Written as DNA, the CDR3 is TGTGCCATCAGTACTGAGACCCAGTACTTC. It specifies CAISTETQYF.

The rearrangement links TRBV12-3 or TRBV12-4 to TRBJ1-6; D unclear. Trimming shortened V by 6 bases and J by 8 bases, and 11 bases separated the two germline ends. The CDR3 extends over 13 amino acids. The CDR3 is CASSPTTDSPLHF. The DNA of the CDR3 is TGTGCCAGCAGCCCTACCACGGATTCACCCCTCCACTTT.

This clonotype showed up many times. The germline gene is not matched at one end of the junction; a read error may be the cause. The CDR3 reads CASSPGLAGIVVDF. Written as DNA, the CDR3 is TGTGCCAGCTCCCCCGGACTAGCGGGGATCGTGGTGGACTTC. The chain recombines TRBV28 with TRBJ2-7; 12 nucleotides line up with TRBD2. Germline V gene lookup returns CDR1 MDHEN and CDR2 SYDVKM. This CDR3 spans 14 amino acids. Using reference TRBV28 and TRBJ2-7 for the parts outside the CDR3, the full variable domain is DVKVTQSSRYLVKRTGEKVFLECVQDMDHENMFWYRQDPGLGLRLIYFSYDVKMKEKGDIPEGYSVSREKKERFSLILESASTNQTSMYLCASSPGLAGIVVDFGPGTRLTVT.

The chain employs TRBV7-3 and TRBJ2-1, with 14 bases matching TRBD2. V was pared by 6 bases and J by 8 bases, with 6 bases of the junction left unmatched. The germline V gene encodes CDR1 SGHTA and CDR2 FQGTGA. This CDR3 comprises 15 residues. CDR3 sequence reads: CASRERLAGGYEQFF. CDR3 DNA: TGTGCCAGCAGGGAGAGACTAGCGGGAGGGTATGAGCAGTTCTTC.

This clonotype has a count of ten or more. Written as DNA, the CDR3 is TGTGCCAGCAGTTTCCTGGTACAGGGTACCACTGAAGCTTTCTTT. It is translated as CASSFLVQGTTEAFF. The chain joins TRBV6-1 to TRBJ1-1; D perhaps matches TRBD1 (6 bases). The germline V gene encodes CDR1 MNHNS and CDR2 SASEGT. Trimming took 5 bases from V and 4 from J, leaving 17 bases between them. This CDR3 is 15 amino acids long.

This clonotype was recorded at least ten times. V usage is TRBV3-1 and J usage is TRBJ2-3; 9 bases agree with TRBD1. CDR3 size: 15 residues. J was trimmed by 8 bases and V by 5 bases; bases with no gene match: 11. CDR1 LGHDT and CDR2 YNNKEL come from the germline V gene (reference sequence). CDR3 loop: CASSARDRVLSTQYF. CDR3 coding DNA: TGTGCCAGCAGCGCCCGGGACAGGGTTTTAAGTACGCAGTATTTT.

This clonotype was counted once. V and J are TRBV7-6 and TRBJ2-1; D may be TRBD2 (5 bases). V lost 6 bases, J lost 0 bases, and 15 bases lay in between. Germline CDR1 SGHVS, CDR2 FNYEAQ. The length of the CDR3 is 16 residues. CDR3 amino acids: CASSRKYGSSYNEQFF. The CDR3 bases are TGTGCCAGCAGTCGAAAATATGGGAGCTCCTACAATGAGCAGTTCTTC.

This clonotype has ten or more counts. This sequence joins TRBV29-1 and TRBJ2-5; 8 nucleotides align to TRBD1. With 5 bases clipped from V and 4 bases from J, the junction kept 9 bases outside the gene matches. CDR1 is SQVTM, CDR2 ANQGSEA, per germline. The CDR3 extends over 14 amino acids. The CDR3 DNA follows: TGCAGCGTTCTCGGACAGGGTGGATTAGAGACCCAGTACTTC. This translates into CSVLGQGGLETQYF.

There are many counts of this clonotype. V usage is TRBV11-3 and J usage is TRBJ1-1; 7 bases agree with TRBD1. V lost 5 bases, J lost 8 bases, and 8 bases stayed unmatched. Germline V gene data show CDR1 as SGHNT and CDR2 as YENEEA. The CDR3 is 13 amino acids. The CDR3 loop is CASSERDSKEAFF. CDR3 DNA: TGTGCCAGCAGCGAGAGGGACAGCAAAGAAGCTTTCTTT.

This clonotype was counted many times. The chain carries TRBV6-6 and TRBJ2-7; no clear D gene. Deletions cut 1 base from V and 3 bases from J, with 7 bases between. The CDR3 totals 13 residues. The germline V gene encodes CDR1 MNHNY and CDR2 SVGAGI (reference sequence). This chain's CDR3 is CASSYLGVYEQYF. Here the CDR3 DNA reads TGTGCCAGCAGTTACTTAGGAGTCTACGAGCAGTACTTC.